This T cell receptor beta chain is drawn from a study of CD8+CD57+ T cells in acquired aplastic anemia. Study details: The sorted CD4+ and CD8+ cells yielded an average around 3.2 ug of DNA.

Whole-study results and caveats: It was found that under 30 CD8+ CDR3 sequences were shared between patients and controls. Patients versus controls showed no significant CD8+ Simpson's diversity difference.

As regards this clonotype: Its antigen remains unknown.

Researchers used genomic DNA as the template to profile TCR beta VDJ and CDR3. Via MiXCR, TCRdb re-called the reads, giving one row per CDR3 protein. The sample holds tens of thousands of distinct CDR3 sequences, roughly 70% seen once. Sequencing was done on patients that had shown CD8+CD57+ cell expansion by flow cytometry. As a group, the patients uniformly had severe acquired aplastic anemia. The CDR3 has 19 amino acids. Trimming left V 0 bases short and J 5 bases short, with 24 bases between. Per the germline V gene, CDR1 is SGHDT and CDR2 is YYEEEE. This chain links TRBV5-6 with TRBJ1-5, with a possible D match to TRBD1 (5 bases). Sequencing used sorted CD4+, CD8+, or CD8+CD57+ T cells (not recorded which) from PBMCs. This clonotype originated in a human donor with aplastic anemia. In nucleotides, the CDR3 is TGTGCCAGCAGCTTGGCCCAGGGACTAGCGGGAGAGGGAGATCAGCCCCAGCATTTT. Amino acid sequence: CASSLAQGLAGEGDQPQHF.